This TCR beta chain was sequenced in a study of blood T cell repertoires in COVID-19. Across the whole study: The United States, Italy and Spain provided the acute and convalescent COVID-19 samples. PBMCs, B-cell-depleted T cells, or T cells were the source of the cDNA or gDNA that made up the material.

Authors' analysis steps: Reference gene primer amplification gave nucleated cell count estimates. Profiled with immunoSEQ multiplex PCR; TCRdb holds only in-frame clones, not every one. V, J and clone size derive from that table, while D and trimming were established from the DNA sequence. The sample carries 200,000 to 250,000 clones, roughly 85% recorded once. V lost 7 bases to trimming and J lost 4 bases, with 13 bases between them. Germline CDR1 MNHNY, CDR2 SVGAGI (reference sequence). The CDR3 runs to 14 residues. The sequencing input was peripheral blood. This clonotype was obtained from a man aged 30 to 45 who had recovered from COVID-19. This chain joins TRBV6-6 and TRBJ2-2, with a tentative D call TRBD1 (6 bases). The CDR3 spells CASTHEGVTGELFF. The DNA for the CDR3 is TGTGCCAGCACCCACGAGGGGGTCACCGGGGAGCTGTTTTTT.